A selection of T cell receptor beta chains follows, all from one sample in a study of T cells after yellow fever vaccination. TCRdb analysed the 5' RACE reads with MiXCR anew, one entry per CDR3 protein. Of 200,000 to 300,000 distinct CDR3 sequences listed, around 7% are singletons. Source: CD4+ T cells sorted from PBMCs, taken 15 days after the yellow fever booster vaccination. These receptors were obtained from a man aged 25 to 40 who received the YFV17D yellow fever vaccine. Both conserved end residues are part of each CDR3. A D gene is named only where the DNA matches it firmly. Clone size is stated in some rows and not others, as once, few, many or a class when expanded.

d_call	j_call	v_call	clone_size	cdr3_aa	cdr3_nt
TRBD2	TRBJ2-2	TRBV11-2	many	CASSSSSGRYSNTGELFF	TGTGCCAGCAGCTCCTCTAGCGGGAGGTACTCGAACACCGGGGAGCTGTTTTTT
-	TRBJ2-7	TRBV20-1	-	CSARGVVYEQYF	TGCAGTGCTAGGGGGGTAGTCTACGAGCAGTACTTC
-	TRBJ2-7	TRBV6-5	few	CASSYSGRYEQYF	TGTGCCAGCAGTTACTCGGGGCGGTACGAGCAGTACTTC
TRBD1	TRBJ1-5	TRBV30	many	CAWETGFQQPQHF	TGTGCCTGGGAGACAGGGTTTCAGCAGCCCCAGCATTTT
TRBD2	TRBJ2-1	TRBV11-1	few	CASSGFGTVAGPTNYNEQFF	TGTGCCAGCAGCGGCTTTGGAACGGTAGCGGGACCGACGAACTACAATGAGCAGTTCTTC
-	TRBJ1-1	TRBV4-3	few	CASSQGAVNTEAFF	TGCGCCAGCAGCCAAGGGGCCGTGAACACTGAAGCTTTCTTT
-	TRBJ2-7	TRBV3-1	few	CASSSAAVSYEQYF	TGTGCCAGCAGCTCGGCGGCCGTCTCCTACGAGCAGTACTTC
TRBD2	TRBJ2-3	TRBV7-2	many	CASSLGAGKLFAQYF	TGTGCCAGCAGCTTAGGAGCGGGAAAGCTATTTGCGCAGTATTTT
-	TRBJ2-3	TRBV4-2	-	CASTQGTTDTQYF	TGTGCCAGCACCCAAGGGACTACAGATACGCAGTATTTT
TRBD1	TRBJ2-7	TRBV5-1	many	CASSGGTGDSYEQYF	TGCGCCAGCAGCGGAGGGACAGGGGACTCCTACGAGCAGTACTTC
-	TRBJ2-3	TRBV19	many	CASSPGSGTDTQYF	TGTGCCAGTAGTCCGGGCTCCGGCACAGATACGCAGTATTTT
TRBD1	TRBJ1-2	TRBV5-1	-	CASRFPGQGYGYTF	TGCGCCAGCAGATTTCCGGGACAGGGTTATGGCTACACCTTC
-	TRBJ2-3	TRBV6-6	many	CASSNIRWDTQYF	TGTGCCAGCAGTAATATCAGGTGGGATACGCAGTATTTT
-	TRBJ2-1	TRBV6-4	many	CASSAEHGHYNEQFF	TGTGCCAGCAGTGCCGAACATGGCCACTACAATGAGCAGTTCTTC
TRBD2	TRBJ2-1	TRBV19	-	CASTPAGVNYNEQFF	TGTGCCAGTACGCCAGCGGGAGTTAACTACAATGAGCAGTTCTTC
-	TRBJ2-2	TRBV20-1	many	CSASRRVGQTNTGELFF	TGCAGTGCTAGCAGGAGGGTAGGCCAAACTAACACCGGGGAGCTGTTTTTT
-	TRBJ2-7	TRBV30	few	CAFLRTKRGEQYF	TGTGCCTTCCTCCGGACCAAGAGGGGCGAGCAGTACTTC
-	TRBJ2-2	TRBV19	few	CASSMSGVKTGELFF	TGTGCCAGTAGTATGTCAGGGGTAAAAACCGGGGAGCTGTTTTTT
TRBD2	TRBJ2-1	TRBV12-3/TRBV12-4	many	CASSGRESYNEQFF	TGTGCCAGCAGTGGGAGGGAATCCTACAATGAGCAGTTCTTC